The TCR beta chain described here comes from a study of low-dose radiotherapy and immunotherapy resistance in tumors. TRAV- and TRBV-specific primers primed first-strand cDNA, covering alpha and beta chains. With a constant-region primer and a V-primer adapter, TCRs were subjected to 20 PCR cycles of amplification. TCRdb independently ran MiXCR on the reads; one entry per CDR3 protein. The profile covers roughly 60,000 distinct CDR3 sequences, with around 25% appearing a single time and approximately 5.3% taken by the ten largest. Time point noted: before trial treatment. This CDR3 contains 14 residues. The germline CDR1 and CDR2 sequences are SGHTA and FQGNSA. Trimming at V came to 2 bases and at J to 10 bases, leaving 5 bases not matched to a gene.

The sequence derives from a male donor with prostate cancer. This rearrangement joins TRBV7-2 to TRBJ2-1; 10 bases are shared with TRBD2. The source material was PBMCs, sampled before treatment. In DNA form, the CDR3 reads TGTGCCAGCAGCTTAAGGACTAGCGGCTACGAGCAGTTCTTC. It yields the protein CASSLRTSGYEQFF. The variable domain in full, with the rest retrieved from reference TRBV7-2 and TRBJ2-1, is GAGVSQSPSNKVTEKGKDVELRCDPISGHTALYWYRQSLGQGLEFLIYFQGNSAPDKSGLPSDRFSAERTGGSVSTLTIQRTQQEDSAVYLCASSLRTSGYEQFFGPGTRLTVL.